These T cell receptor beta chains were read from a single sample in a study of blood T cells in healthy people across ages. TCRdb reprocessed the 5' RACE reads via MiXCR and lists one record per CDR3 protein. The sample lists about 1.1 million distinct CDR3 sequences, around two fifths occurring once. Sequenced: blood. The receptor set was obtained from a man younger than 30 in good health. Each CDR3 is given with its conserved first and last residue. The D gene is left open where the match is weak. Clone size is shown for a subset of rows, as once, few, many or a class of expanded clone.

D	V	J	size	DNA	CDR3
-	TRBV6-6	TRBJ1-2	-	TGTGCCAGCAGTTACTCTTCAGGGGCCAATGGCTACACCTTC	CASSYSSGANGYTF
-	TRBV27	TRBJ1-5	once	TGTGCCAGCAGTTCGACGATACAGGTCGTGCAGGGCAATCAGCCCCAGCATTTT	CASSSTIQVVQGNQPQHF
-	TRBV2	TRBJ2-1	few	TGTGCCAGCAGTGAATCTTACAGCTCAAATGAGCAGTTCTTC	CASSESYSSNEQFF
-	TRBV27	TRBJ1-2	-	TGTGCCAGCAGTTTATCAGGACTGGGCGCGCTAAGACGCACGTATGGCTACACCTTC	CASSLSGLGALRRTYGYTF
TRBD1	TRBV20-1	TRBJ1-1	-	TGCAGTGCTAGTGAGGGACAGGGGAGGACTGAAGCTTTCTTT	CSASEGQGRTEAFF
-	TRBV5-4	TRBJ2-1	many	TGTGCCAGCAGCATACCGCCAAATGAGCAGTTCTTC	CASSIPPNEQFF
TRBD1	TRBV2	TRBJ1-5	-	TGTGCCAGCACAGGGGGTGATCAGCCCCAGCATTTT	CASTGGDQPQHF
TRBD2	TRBV20-1	TRBJ2-1	-	TGCAGTGCTAGAACCAGCGGGGGTAGCTCCTACAATGCGCAGTTCTTC	CSARTSGGSSYNAQFF
-	TRBV20-1	TRBJ2-1	few	TGCAGTGCCAGTGACAGCCCTGATGAGCAGTTCTTC	CSASDSPDEQFF
-	TRBV7-8	TRBJ2-1	-	TGTGCCAGCAGCTTAGTGGCGGGTAGGGTTATCAATGAGCAGTTCTTC	CASSLVAGRVINEQFF
TRBD1	TRBV5-1	TRBJ1-1	few	TGCGCCAGCAGCTCGGACAGGGCCGGGTCCACTGAAGCTTTCTTT	CASSSDRAGSTEAFF
TRBD1	TRBV25-1	TRBJ1-1	once	TGTGCCAGCAGTGAATGGGACAGAAACACTGAAGCTTTCTTT	CASSEWDRNTEAFF
-	TRBV20-1	TRBJ1-4	-	TGCAGTGCTAGAGTCCAGAGAAGAGGGGAAGAAAAACTGTTTTTT	CSARVQRRGEEKLFF
TRBD1	TRBV12-3/TRBV12-4	TRBJ1-5	-	TGTGCCAGCCAGACAGGGCATAATCAGCCCCAGCATTTT	CASQTGHNQPQHF
-	TRBV5-5	TRBJ2-2	-	TGTGCCAGCAGTTTTAGGGGTGGGGAGAACACCGGGGAGCTGTTTTTT	CASSFRGGENTGELFF
-	TRBV29-1	TRBJ2-1	-	TGCAGCGTTTCCCAAGGAGGGGTACCCTACAATGAGCAGTTCTTC	CSVSQGGVPYNEQFF
-	TRBV7-2	TRBJ2-7	-	TGTGCCAGCCAAATTCCTGGGGGGAATGAGCAGTACTTC	CASQIPGGNEQYF
-	TRBV19	TRBJ2-5	few	TGTGCCAGTAGTATGATCGGGGTAGAGACCCAGTACTTC	CASSMIGVETQYF
TRBD1	TRBV19	TRBJ2-2	-	TGTGCCAGTAGTATCTGGACAGGGAAGAACACCGGGGAGCTGTTTTTT	CASSIWTGKNTGELFF
-	TRBV12-3/TRBV12-4	TRBJ2-3	-	TGTGCCAGCAGGGACTTTACTAGCACAGATACGCAGTATTTT	CASRDFTSTDTQYF
TRBD1	TRBV2	TRBJ2-2	-	TGTGCCAGCACACAGGGGGGAAGGACCGGGGAGCTGTTTTTT	CASTQGGRTGELFF
TRBD2	TRBV20-1	TRBJ2-3	few	TGCAGTGCTAGACCCCGACTAGCGGGGGGGTCAGATACGCAGTATTTT	CSARPRLAGGSDTQYF
-	TRBV7-3	TRBJ1-2	-	TGTGCCAGCAGCCCCACGGGGATAACTAACTATGGCTACACCTTC	CASSPTGITNYGYTF
-	TRBV6-5	TRBJ2-1	few	TGTGCCAGCCGGGCGGCCCTTTACAATGAGCAGTTCTTC	CASRAALYNEQFF
-	TRBV5-6	TRBJ2-1	-	TGTGCCAGCAGCTTGTCTTTGCTGAGCGGTGAGCAGTTCTTC	CASSLSLLSGEQFF
-	TRBV7-3	TRBJ2-1	-	TGTGCCAGCAGCTTAACTGGGGGGCCTAAGAATGAGCAGTTCTTC	CASSLTGGPKNEQFF
TRBD2	TRBV7-2	TRBJ2-5	-	TGTGCCAGCAGCCGAGGGACTAACAATGAGCAGTACTTC	CASSRGTNNEQYF
-	TRBV5-1	TRBJ2-3	-	TGCGCCAGCAGCTTGGGAGGGGGGGCCCAAGGCCTGCTCACAGATACGCAGTATTTT	CASSLGGGAQGLLTDTQYF
-	TRBV3-1	TRBJ1-5	-	TGTGCCAGCAGCCCCGACACAAGCGAGCATCAGCCCCAGCATTTT	CASSPDTSEHQPQHF
-	TRBV14	TRBJ2-2	-	TGTGCCAGCAGCGCCAGGCTGAACACCGGGGAGCTGTTTTTT	CASSARLNTGELFF
TRBD1	TRBV12-3/TRBV12-4	TRBJ2-7	-	TGTGCCAGCAGTTTCGACAGGGGCTTAGACGGGGACGAGCAGTACTTC	CASSFDRGLDGDEQYF
-	TRBV7-2	TRBJ2-3	-	TGTGCCAGCAGCCCCTCAGGGGACAAAGATACGCAGTATTTT	CASSPSGDKDTQYF
-	TRBV5-1	TRBJ2-5	few	TGCGCCAGCAGCTTGGAAGGTGGACTCCAAGAGACCCAGTACTTC	CASSLEGGLQETQYF
-	TRBV9	TRBJ2-5	few	TGTGCCAGCAGCCCTGGACAGCAAAGACAAGAGACCCAGTACTTC	CASSPGQQRQETQYF
-	TRBV6-6	TRBJ1-6	-	TGTGCCAGCAGCCCCGGGTCCTTCTATAATTCACCCCTCCACTTT	CASSPGSFYNSPLHF
TRBD2	TRBV4-2	TRBJ2-1	-	TGTGCCAGCAGCCTAACTAGCGAGACCTACAATGAGCAGTTCTTC	CASSLTSETYNEQFF
-	TRBV20-1	TRBJ1-5	few	TGCAGTGCTGGGGCGGGAGCCGGCCAGCCCCAGCATTTT	CSAGAGAGQPQHF